The sample holds many counts of the clone carrying this T cell receptor beta chain. Antigen: not known. This CDR3 spans 13 amino acids. Trimming shortened V by 3 bases and J by 8 bases, and 12 bases separated the two germline ends. These data originate in a study of blood T cells in healthy people across ages. Broader study findings: Diversity estimates from one million T cells were considered underestimates.

Together with a sample-barcoded 5' primer, a J-beta primer mix was included in a second PCR lasting about 6 to 11 cycles. TCRdb redid the calling of the 5' RACE reads with MiXCR, one entry per CDR3 protein. The sample has 600,000 to 850,000 distinct CDR3 sequences; 20% to 25% are singletons. These data were also reused for a study on T cells of mothers and their children.

Sequences were obtained from blood. The chain uses TRBV12-3 or TRBV12-4 and TRBJ2-3; maybe TRBD2 (5 bases). This sequence originates from a boy between 10 and 17 years old in good health. The CDR3 loop is CASSFRGRATQYF. The CDR3 DNA reads TGTGCCAGCAGTTTTCGGGGAAGAGCTACGCAGTATTTT.